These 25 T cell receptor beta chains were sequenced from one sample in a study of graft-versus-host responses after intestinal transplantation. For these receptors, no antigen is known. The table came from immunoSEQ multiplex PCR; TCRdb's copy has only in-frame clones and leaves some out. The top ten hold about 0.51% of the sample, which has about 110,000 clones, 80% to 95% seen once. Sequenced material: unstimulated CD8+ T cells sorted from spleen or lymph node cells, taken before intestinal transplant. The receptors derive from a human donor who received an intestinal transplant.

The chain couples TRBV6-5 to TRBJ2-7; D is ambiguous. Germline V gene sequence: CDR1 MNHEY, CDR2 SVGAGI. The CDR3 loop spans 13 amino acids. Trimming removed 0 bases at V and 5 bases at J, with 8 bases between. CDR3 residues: CASSYSGQNEQYF. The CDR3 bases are TGTGCCAGCAGTTACTCAGGCCAGAACGAGCAGTACTTC.

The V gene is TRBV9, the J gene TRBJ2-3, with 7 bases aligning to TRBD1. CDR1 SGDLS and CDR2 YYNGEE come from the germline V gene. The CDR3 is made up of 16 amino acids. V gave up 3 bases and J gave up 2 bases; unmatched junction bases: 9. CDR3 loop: CASSARTGDTTDTQYF. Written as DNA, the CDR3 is TGTGCCAGCAGCGCGAGAACAGGGGATACCACAGATACGCAGTATTTT.

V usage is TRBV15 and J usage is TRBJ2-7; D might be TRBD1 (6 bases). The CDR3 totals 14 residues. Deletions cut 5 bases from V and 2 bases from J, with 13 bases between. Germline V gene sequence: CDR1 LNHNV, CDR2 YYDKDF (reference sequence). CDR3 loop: CATSDQGLTYEQYF. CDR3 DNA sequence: TGTGCCACCAGCGACCAGGGGTTAACCTACGAGCAGTACTTC.

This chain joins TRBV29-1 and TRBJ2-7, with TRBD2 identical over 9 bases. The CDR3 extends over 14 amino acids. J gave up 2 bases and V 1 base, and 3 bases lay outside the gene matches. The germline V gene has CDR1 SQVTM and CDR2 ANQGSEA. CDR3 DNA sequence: TGCAGCGTTGAAGGACTAGCGGAAACCTACGAGCAGTACTTC. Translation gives CSVEGLAETYEQYF.

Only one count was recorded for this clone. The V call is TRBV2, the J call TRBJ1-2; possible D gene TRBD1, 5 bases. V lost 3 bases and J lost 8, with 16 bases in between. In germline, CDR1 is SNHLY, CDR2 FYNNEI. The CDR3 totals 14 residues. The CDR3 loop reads CASSETDPPYGYTF. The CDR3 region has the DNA TGTGCCAGCAGTGAGACAGACCCCCCTTACGGCTACACCTTC.

The CDR3 here is CASSWSLSEGYTF. The CDR3 nucleotides read TGTGCCAGCAGCTGGAGCCTATCGGAGGGCTACACCTTC. The gene calls are TRBV28 and TRBJ1-2; no clear D. V was clipped by 6 bases and J by 8 bases, with 16 bases between them. The CDR3 spans 13 residues. From germline, CDR1 is MDHEN and CDR2 SYDVKM.

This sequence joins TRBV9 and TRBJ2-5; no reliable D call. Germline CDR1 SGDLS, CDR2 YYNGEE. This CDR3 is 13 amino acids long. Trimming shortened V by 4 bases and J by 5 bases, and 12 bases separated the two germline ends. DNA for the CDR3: TGTGCCAGCAGCTCGGCCCAAGGGGAGACCCAGTACTTC. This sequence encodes CASSSAQGETQYF.

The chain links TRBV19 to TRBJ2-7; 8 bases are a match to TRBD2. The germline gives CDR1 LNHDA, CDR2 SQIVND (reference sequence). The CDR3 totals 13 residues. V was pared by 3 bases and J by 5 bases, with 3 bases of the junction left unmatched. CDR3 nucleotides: TGTGCCAGTAGTATCGTTAGCGGGGACGAGCAGTACTTC. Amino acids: CASSIVSGDEQYF. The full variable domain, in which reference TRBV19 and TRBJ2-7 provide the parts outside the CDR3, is DGGITQSPKYLFRKEGQNVTLSCEQNLNHDAMYWYRQDPGQGLRLIYYSQIVNDFQKGDIAEGYSVSREKKESFPLTVTSAQKNPTAFYLCASSIVSGDEQYFGPGTRLTVT.

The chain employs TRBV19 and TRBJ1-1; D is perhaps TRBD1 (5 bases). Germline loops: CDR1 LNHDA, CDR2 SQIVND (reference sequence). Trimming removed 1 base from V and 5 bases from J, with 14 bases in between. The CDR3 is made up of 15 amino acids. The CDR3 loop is CASSIGTGDGTEAFF. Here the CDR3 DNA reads TGTGCCAGTAGTATAGGGACGGGGGACGGGACTGAAGCTTTCTTT.

CDR3 sequence (DNA): TGTGCCAGCATCGGAGAAACAGATACGCAGTATTTT. Residues: CASIGETDTQYF. The chain has TRBV27 and TRBJ2-3; D uncertain. The CDR3 is 12 residues long. Trimming stripped 7 bases from V and 3 bases from J, with 8 bases between. Looked up from germline, CDR1 is MNHEY and CDR2 is SMNVEV (reference sequence).

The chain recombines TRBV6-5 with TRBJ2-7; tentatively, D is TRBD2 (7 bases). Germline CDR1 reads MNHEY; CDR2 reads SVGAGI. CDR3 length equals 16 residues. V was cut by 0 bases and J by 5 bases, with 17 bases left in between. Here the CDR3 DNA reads TGTGCCAGCAGTTACTCTCCGAGGGGGGGCTCGGACGAGCAGTACTTC. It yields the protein CASSYSPRGGSDEQYF.

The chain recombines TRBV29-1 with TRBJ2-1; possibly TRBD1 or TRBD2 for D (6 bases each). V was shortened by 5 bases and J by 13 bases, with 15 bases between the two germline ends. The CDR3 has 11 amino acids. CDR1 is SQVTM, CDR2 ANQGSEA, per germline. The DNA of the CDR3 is TGCAGCGTTACCCGACGGGGGCTTCAGTTCTTC. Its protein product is CSVTRRGLQFF.

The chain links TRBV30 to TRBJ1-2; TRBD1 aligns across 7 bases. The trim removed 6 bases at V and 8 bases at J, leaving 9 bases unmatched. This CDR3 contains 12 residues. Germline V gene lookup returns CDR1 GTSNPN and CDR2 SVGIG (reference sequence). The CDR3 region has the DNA TGTGCCTGCACACCCACAGGGGAGGGCTACACCTTC. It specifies CACTPTGEGYTF.

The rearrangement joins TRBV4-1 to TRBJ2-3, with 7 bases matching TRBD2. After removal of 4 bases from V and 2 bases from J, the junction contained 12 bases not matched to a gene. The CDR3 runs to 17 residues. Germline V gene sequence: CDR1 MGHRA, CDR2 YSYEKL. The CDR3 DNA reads TGCGCCAGCAGCCGGCCCGATCTAGCGGATGACACAGATACGCAGTATTTT. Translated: CASSRPDLADDTDTQYF.

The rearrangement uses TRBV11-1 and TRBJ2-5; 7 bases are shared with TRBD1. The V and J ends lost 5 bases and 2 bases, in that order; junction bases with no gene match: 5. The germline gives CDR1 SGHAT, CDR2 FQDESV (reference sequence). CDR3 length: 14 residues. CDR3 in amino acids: CASSQSGQQETQYF. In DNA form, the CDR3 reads TGTGCCAGCAGCCAATCGGGACAGCAAGAGACCCAGTACTTC. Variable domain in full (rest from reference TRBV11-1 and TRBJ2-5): EAEVAQSPRYKITEKSQAVAFWCDPISGHATLYWYRQILGQGPELLVQFQDESVVDDSQLPKDRFSAERLKGVDSTLKIQPAELGDSAMYLCASSQSGQQETQYFGPGTRLLVL.

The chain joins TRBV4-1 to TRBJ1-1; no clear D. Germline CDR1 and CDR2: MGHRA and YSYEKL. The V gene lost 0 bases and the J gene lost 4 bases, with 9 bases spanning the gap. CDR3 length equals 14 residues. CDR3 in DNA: TGCGCCAGCAGCCAAGAGACCGGGTTCACTGAAGCTTTCTTT. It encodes CASSQETGFTEAFF.

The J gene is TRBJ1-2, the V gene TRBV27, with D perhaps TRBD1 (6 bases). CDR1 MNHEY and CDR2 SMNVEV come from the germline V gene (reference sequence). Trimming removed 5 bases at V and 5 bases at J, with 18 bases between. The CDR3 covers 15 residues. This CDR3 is CASSPQGQLFYGYTF. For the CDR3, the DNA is TGTGCCAGCAGTCCCCAGGGGCAGCTATTTTATGGCTACACCTTC.

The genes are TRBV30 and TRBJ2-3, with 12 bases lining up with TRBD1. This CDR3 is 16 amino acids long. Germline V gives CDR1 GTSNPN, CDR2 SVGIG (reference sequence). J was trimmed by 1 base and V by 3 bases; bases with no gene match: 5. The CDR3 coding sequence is TGTGCCTGGAGCCCCGGGACAGGGGGCCGCACAGATACGCAGTATTTT. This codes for CAWSPGTGGRTDTQYF.

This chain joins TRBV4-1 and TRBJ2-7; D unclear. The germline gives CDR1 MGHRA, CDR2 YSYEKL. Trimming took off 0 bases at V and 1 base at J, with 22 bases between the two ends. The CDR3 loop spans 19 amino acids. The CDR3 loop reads CASSQDWIPWTKLSYEQYF. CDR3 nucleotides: TGCGCCAGCAGCCAAGATTGGATCCCCTGGACGAAGCTATCCTACGAGCAGTACTTC.

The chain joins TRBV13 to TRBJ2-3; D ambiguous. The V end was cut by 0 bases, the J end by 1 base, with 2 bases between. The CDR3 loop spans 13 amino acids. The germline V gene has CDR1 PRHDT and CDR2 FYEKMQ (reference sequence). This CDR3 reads CASSLGRTDTQYF. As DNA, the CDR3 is TGTGCCAGCAGCTTAGGCCGCACAGATACGCAGTATTTT.

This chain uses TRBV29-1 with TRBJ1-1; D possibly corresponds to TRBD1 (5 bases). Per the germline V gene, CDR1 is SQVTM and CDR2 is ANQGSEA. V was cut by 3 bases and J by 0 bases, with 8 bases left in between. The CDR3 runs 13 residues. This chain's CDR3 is CSVDAGMNTEAFF. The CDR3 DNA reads TGCAGCGTTGATGCAGGGATGAACACTGAAGCTTTCTTT.

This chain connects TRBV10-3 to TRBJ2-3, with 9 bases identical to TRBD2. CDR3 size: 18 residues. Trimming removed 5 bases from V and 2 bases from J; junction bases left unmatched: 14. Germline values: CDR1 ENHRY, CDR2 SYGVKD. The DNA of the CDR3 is TGTGCCATCAGTCCACTAGCGGGTGGCGTGGGGACCACAGATACGCAGTATTTT. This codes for CAISPLAGGVGTTDTQYF.

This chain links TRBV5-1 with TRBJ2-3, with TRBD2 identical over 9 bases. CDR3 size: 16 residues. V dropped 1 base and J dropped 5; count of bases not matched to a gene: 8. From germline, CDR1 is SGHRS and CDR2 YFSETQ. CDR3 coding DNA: TGCGCCAGCAGCTTGCCGCGCGGGAGGGCGATAGATACGCAGTATTTT. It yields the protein CASSLPRGRAIDTQYF. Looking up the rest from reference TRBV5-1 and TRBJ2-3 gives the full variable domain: KAGVTQTPRYLIKTRGQQVTLSCSPISGHRSVSWYQQTPGQGLQFLFEYFSETQRNKGNFPGRFSGRQFSNSRSEMNVSTLELGDSALYLCASSLPRGRAIDTQYFGPGTRLTVL.

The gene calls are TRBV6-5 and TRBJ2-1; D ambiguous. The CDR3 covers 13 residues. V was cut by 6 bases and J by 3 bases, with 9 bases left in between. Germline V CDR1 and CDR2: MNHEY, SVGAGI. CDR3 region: CASSFADYNEQFF. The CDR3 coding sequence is TGTGCCAGCAGCTTCGCAGACTACAATGAGCAGTTCTTC.

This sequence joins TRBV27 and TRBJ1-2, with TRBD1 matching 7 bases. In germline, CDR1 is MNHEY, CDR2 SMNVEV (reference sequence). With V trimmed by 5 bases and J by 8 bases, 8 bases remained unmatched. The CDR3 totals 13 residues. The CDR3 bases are TGTGCCAGCAGTACCGGGACAGTAGCCGGCTACACCTTC. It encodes CASSTGTVAGYTF.